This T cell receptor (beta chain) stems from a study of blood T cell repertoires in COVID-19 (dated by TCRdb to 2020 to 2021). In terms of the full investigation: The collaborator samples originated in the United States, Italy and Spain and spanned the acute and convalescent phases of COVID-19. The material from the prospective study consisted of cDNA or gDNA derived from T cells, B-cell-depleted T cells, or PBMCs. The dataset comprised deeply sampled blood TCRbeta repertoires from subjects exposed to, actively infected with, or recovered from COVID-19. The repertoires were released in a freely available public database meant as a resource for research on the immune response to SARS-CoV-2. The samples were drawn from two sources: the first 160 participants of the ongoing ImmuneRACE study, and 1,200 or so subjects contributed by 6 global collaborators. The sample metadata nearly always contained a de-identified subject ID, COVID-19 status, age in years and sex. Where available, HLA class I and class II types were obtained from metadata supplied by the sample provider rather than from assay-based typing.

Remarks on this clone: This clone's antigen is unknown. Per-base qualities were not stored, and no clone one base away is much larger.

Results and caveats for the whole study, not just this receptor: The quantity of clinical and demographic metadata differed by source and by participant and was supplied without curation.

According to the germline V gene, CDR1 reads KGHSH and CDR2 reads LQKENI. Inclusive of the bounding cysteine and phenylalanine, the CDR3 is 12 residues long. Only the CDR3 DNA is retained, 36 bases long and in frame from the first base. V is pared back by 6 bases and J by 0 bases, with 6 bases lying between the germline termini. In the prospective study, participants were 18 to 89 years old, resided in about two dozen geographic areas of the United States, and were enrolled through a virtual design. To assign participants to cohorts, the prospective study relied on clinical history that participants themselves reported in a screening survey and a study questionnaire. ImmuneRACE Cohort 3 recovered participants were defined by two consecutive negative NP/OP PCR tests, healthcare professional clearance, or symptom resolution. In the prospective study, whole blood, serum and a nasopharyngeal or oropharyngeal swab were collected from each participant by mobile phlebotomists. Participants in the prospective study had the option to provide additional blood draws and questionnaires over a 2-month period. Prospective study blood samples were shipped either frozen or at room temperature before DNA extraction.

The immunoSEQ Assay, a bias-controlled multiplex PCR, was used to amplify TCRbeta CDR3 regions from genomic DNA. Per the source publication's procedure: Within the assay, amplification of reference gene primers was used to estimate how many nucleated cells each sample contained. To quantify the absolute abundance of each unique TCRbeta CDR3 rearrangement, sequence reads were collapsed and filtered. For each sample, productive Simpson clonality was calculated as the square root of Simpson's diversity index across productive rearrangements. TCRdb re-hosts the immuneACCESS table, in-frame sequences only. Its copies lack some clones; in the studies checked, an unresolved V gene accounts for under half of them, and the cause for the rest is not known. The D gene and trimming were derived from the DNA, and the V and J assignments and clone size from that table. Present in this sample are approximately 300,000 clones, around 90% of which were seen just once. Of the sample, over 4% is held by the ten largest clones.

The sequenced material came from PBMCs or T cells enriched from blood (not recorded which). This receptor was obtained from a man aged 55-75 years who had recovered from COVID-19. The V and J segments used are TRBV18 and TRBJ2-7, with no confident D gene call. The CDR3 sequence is CASSRPSYEQYF. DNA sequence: TGTGCCAGCTCGCGTCCCTCCTACGAGCAGTACTTC.